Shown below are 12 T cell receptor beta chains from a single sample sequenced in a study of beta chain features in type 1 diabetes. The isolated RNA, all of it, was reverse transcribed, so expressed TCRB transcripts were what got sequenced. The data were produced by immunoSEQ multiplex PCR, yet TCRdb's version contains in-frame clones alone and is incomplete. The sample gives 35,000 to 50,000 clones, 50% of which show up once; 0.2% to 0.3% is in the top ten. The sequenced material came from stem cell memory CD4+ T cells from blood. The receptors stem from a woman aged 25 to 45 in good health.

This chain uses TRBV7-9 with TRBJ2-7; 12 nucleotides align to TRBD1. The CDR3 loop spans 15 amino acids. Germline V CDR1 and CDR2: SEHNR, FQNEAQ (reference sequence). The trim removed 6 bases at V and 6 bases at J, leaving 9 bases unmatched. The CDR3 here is CASSFAGTGGAEQYF. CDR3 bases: TGTGCCAGCAGTTTTGCCGGGACAGGGGGCGCCGAGCAGTACTTC.

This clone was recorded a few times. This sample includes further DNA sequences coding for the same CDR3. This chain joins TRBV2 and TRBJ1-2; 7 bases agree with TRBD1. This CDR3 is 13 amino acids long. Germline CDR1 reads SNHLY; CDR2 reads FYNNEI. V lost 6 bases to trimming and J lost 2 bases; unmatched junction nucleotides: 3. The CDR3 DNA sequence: TGTGCCAGCAGCAGGACAGGCAACTATGGCTACACCTTC. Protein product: CASSRTGNYGYTF.

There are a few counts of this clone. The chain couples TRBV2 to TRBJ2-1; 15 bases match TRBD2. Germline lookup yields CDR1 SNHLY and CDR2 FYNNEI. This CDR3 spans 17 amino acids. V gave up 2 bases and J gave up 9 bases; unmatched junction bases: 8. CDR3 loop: CASSEILGLAGGTEQFF. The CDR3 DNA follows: TGTGCCAGCAGTGAAATTTTGGGACTAGCGGGAGGCACTGAGCAGTTCTTC.

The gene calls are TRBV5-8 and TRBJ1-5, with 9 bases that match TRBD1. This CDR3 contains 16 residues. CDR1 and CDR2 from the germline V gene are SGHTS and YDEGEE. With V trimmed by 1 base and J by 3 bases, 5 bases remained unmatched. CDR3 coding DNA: TGTGCCAGCAGCTTGTTTGGGACAGGGTACAATCAGCCCCAGCATTTT. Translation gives CASSLFGTGYNQPQHF.

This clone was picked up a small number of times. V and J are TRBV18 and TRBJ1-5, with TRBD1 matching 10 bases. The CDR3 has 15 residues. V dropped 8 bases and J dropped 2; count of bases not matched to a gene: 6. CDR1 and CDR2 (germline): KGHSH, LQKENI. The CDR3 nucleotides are TGTGCCAGCACTGAGGGGACAGGGGGCAATCAGCCCCAGCATTTT. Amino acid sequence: CASTEGTGGNQPQHF.

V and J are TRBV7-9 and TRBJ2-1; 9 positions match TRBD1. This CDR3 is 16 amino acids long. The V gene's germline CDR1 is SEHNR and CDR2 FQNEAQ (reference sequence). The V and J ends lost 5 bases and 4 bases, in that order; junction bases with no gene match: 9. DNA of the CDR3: TGTGCCAGCAGCCCTTACGCCGGGACAGGGTACAATGAGCAGTTCTTC. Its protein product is CASSPYAGTGYNEQFF. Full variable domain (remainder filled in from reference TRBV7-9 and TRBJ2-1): DTGVSQNPRHKITKRGQNVTFRCDPISEHNRLYWYRQTLGQGPEFLTYFQNEAQLEKSRLLSDRFSAERPKGSFSTLEIQRTEQGDSAMYLCASSPYAGTGYNEQFFGPGTRLTVL.

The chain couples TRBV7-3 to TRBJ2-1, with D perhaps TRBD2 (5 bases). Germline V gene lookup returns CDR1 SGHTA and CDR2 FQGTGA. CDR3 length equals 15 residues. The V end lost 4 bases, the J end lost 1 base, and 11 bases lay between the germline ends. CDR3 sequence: CASSSTTGSYNEQFF. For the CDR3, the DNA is TGTGCCAGCAGCTCCACCACGGGGTCCTACAATGAGCAGTTCTTC.

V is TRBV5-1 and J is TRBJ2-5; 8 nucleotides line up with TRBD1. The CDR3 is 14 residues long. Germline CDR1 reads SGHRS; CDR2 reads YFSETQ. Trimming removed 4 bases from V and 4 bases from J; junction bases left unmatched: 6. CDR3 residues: CASSTADRAETQYF. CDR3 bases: TGCGCCAGCAGCACAGCGGACAGGGCAGAGACCCAGTACTTC.

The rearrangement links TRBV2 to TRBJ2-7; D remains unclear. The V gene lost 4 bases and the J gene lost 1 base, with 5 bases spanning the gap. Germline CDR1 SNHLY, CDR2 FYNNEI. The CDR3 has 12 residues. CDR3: CASSGQSYEQYF. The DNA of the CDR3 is TGTGCCAGCAGTGGACAATCCTACGAGCAGTACTTC.

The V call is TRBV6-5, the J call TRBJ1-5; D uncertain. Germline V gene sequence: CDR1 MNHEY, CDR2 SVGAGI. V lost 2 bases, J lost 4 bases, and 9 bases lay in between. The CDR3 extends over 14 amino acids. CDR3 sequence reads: CASSYGQTNQPQHF. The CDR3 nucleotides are TGTGCCAGCAGTTACGGTCAGACTAATCAGCCCCAGCATTTT.

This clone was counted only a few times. CDR3 residues: CAWSGQGYEQYF. The CDR3 DNA sequence: TGTGCCTGGAGTGGACAGGGCTACGAGCAGTACTTC. This chain uses TRBV30 with TRBJ2-7; TRBD1 matches at 7 bases. V gave up 1 base and J gave up 3 bases; unmatched junction bases: 0. The CDR3 consists of 12 residues. Germline assignment: CDR1 GTSNPN and CDR2 SVGIG (reference sequence).

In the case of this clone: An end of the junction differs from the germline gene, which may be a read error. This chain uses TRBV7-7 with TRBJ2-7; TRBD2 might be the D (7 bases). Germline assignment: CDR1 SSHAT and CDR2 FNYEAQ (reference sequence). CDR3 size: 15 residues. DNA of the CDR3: TGTGCTAGCAGCCCTGGGGGGGGGCAGCGTGCCGAGCAGTACTTC. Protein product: CASSPGGGQRAEQYF.